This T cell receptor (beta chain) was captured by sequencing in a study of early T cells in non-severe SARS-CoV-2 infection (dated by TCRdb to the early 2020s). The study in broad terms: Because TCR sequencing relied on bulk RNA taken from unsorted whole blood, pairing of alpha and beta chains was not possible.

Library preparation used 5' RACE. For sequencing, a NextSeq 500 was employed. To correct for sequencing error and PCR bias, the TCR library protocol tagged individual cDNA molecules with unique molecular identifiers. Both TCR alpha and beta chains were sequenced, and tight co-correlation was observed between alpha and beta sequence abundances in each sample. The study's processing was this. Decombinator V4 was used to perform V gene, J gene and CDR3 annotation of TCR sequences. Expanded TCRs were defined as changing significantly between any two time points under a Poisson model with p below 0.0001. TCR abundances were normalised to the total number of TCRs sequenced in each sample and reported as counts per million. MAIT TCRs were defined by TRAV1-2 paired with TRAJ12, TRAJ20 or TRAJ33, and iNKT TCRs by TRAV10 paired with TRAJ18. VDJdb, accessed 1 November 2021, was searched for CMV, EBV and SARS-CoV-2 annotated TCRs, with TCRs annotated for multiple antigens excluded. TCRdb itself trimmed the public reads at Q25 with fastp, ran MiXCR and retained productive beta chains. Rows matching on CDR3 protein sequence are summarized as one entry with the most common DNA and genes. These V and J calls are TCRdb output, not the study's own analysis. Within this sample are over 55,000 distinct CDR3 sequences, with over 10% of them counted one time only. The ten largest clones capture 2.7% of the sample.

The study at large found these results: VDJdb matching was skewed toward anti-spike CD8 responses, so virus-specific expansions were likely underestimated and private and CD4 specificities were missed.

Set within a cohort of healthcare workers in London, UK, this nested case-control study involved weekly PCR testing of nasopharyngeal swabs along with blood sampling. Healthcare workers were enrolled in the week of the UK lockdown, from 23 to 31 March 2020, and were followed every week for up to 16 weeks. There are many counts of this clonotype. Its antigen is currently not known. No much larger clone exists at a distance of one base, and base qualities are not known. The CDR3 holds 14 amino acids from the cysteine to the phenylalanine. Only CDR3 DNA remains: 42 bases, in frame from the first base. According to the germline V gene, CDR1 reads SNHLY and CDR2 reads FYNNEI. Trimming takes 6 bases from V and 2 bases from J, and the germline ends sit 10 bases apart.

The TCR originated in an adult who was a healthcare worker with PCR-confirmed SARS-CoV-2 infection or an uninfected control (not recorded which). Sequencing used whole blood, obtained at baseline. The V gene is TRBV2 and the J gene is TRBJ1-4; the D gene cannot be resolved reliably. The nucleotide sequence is TGTGCCAGCAGATTCCATCGCACTAATGAAAAACTGTTTTTT. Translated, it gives CASRFHRTNEKLFF.